This T cell receptor beta chain was captured by sequencing in a study of blood T cell repertoires in COVID-19. Germline V CDR1 and CDR2: LNHDA, SQIVND (reference sequence). The CDR3 loop spans 15 amino acids. The V and J ends lost 7 bases and 0 bases respectively, with 13 bases between them. The assay was immunoSEQ multiplex PCR, and TCRdb's table has in-frame clones only and misses some. The table records fewer than 300,000 clones, 80% to 95% of them present only once. The clonotype comes from a woman in her twenties or thirties with COVID-19, enrolled during active disease. The chain employs TRBV19 and TRBJ1-5, with D possibly being TRBD1 (5 bases). Specimen: peripheral blood. The DNA of the CDR3 is TGTGCCAGTACCGGAGCAGGACATAGCAATCAGCCCCAGCATTTT. It is translated as CASTGAGHSNQPQHF.